This TCR beta chain came from a study of CD8 T cells in ankylosing spondylitis. Regarding the study as a whole: Existing reports had already noted some motif variants in reactive arthritis synovial fluid and blood. CD8+ by phenotype, disease-linked clones were relatively rare in peripheral blood.

In TCRdb, the 5' RACE reads were re-called with MiXCR into one record per CDR3 protein. The sample yields under 250,000 distinct CDR3 sequences, about 30% seen once. CDR3 length: 16 amino acids. Trimming removed 3 bases from V and 4 bases from J; junction bases left unmatched: 11. The germline V gene has CDR1 SGHKS and CDR2 YYEKEE (reference sequence). The sample holds one count of this clonotype. Its target is unknown. V and J are TRBV5-5 and TRBJ1-2, with 8 bases fitting TRBD1. Input material: blood, either unsorted or a sorted T cell fraction (not recorded which). The source of this sequence is a male donor with ankylosing spondylitis or in good health (not recorded which). This CDR3 reads CASSSGPTGDGYGYTF. CDR3 coding DNA: TGTGCCAGCAGCTCTGGACCGACAGGGGATGGCTATGGCTACACCTTC.